Listed below are T cell receptor beta chains from one sample, sequenced in a study of T cells in Graves' hyperthyroidism and ophthalmopathy. In TCRdb, the multiplex PCR reads were re-called with MiXCR into one record per CDR3 protein. Of about 570,000 distinct CDR3 sequences in the sample, about 45% were seen once. Sequencing was done on a sample of peripheral blood or thyroid tissue (not recorded which). These receptors all come from an adult woman with Graves' disease, either hyperthyroidism or ophthalmopathy (not recorded which). CDR3s include the opening cysteine and the closing phenylalanine or tryptophan. The D gene is left open where the match is weak. The size of a clone is reported for some rows only, either as once, few or many, or as a class for expanded clones.

V gene,clone size,J gene,D gene,CDR3 DNA,CDR3 protein
TRBV20-1,many,TRBJ2-5,-,TGCAGTGCTAGCGGGAGTGTAGAGACCCAGTACTTC,CSASGSVETQYF
TRBV7-2,-,TRBJ2-1,TRBD1,TGTGCCAGCAGCCGGACAGGGTACAATGAGCAGTTCTTC,CASSRTGYNEQFF
TRBV2,many,TRBJ2-2,-,TGTGCCAGCAGAGACAGGCCGAACACCGGGGAGCTGTTTTTT,CASRDRPNTGELFF
TRBV9,many,TRBJ1-2,TRBD1,TGTGCCAGCAGCGCTGGGACAGGTAATGGACTCTATGGCTACACCTTC,CASSAGTGNGLYGYTF
TRBV12-3/TRBV12-4,-,TRBJ1-1,-,TGTGCCAGCAGTTTAAATGGAGGCAAAGCTTTCTTT,CASSLNGGKAFF
TRBV2,once,TRBJ2-6,-,TGTGCCAGCTATGGGACCGAGGCCCCTGGGGCCAACGTCCTGACTTTC,CASYGTEAPGANVLTF
TRBV2,many,TRBJ2-7,-,TGTGCCAGCAGTGACGGGGGCCATTACGAGCAGTACTTC,CASSDGGHYEQYF
TRBV30,-,TRBJ2-5,TRBD1,TGTGCCTGGAGTGTAGGACAGGGGAAGGAGACCCAGTACTTC,CAWSVGQGKETQYF
TRBV7-2,few,TRBJ2-3,-,TGTGCCAGCAGCTTACAACAGGGCGGCACAGATACGCAGTATTTT,CASSLQQGGTDTQYF
TRBV13,many,TRBJ2-7,-,TGTGCCAGCAGCTTAGTTGGAGCGACCACCTACGAGCAGTACTTC,CASSLVGATTYEQYF
TRBV19,many,TRBJ1-2,TRBD1,TGTGCCAGTACCCCGACAGGGGAGTACGGCTACACCTTC,CASTPTGEYGYTF
TRBV3-1,many,TRBJ1-6,TRBD1,TGTGCCAGCAGACCTCGACAGGGGGAGGTTTCACCCCTCCACTTT,CASRPRQGEVSPLHF
TRBV6-5,-,TRBJ1-2,TRBD1,TGTGCCAGCAGTTACCTGACAGGGGGAGGGGGCTATGGCTACACCTTC,CASSYLTGGGGYGYTF
TRBV20-1,many,TRBJ2-7,-,TGCAGTGCTAGAGTAGACGAGTACGAGCAGTACTTC,CSARVDEYEQYF
TRBV10-3,-,TRBJ2-5,-,TGTGCCATCAGTGATTACGGCTTCCAAGAGACCCAGTACTTC,CAISDYGFQETQYF
TRBV30,-,TRBJ2-2,-,TGTGCCTGGAGTGTCAAAAGTGGGGGAGTCACCGGGGAGCTGTTTTTT,CAWSVKSGGVTGELFF
TRBV6-5,many,TRBJ1-5,-,TGTGCCAGCAGCAGTACCGGGGGCCTTAATCAGCCCCAGCATTTT,CASSSTGGLNQPQHF
TRBV20-1,many,TRBJ1-3,TRBD1,TGCAGTGCTAGAGATCAGAGACAGGGCTCTGGAAACACCATATATTTT,CSARDQRQGSGNTIYF
TRBV19,-,TRBJ2-7,-,TGTGCCAGTAGTATCCAGGGTTACTACGAGCAGTACTTC,CASSIQGYYEQYF
TRBV11-2,many,TRBJ2-1,TRBD2,TGTGCCAGCAGCTTAGATCCGGGACTAGCGGAGGAGCAGTTCTTC,CASSLDPGLAEEQFF